This TCR beta chain was identified during a study of T cells after posttransplantation cyclophosphamide. The assay was immunoSEQ multiplex PCR, and TCRdb's table has in-frame clones only and misses some. The sample contains some 46,000 clones, none occurring once; about 2.5% lies in the top ten. The germline V gene has CDR1 LNHDA and CDR2 SQIVND (reference sequence). V dropped 5 bases and J dropped 5; count of bases not matched to a gene: 13. This CDR3 region has 16 residues. This clone was seen at least ten times. This sequence originates from a man aged 40-49 years in good health, CMV-negative, and a related stem cell transplant donor. The chain links TRBV19 to TRBJ2-5; 8 bases are shared with TRBD2. The sequenced sample consisted of PBMCs. CDR3 bases: TGTGCCAGTAGTGACGGAGTGGCTAGCGGGTTTGAGACCCAGTACTTC. Its translation: CASSDGVASGFETQYF.